The sequence of this T cell receptor (beta chain) was determined in a study of blood T cells in healthy people across ages (dated by TCRdb to 2014 to 2015). Describing the broader study: Template switching captured roughly one uniquely barcoded TCR beta cDNA molecule per two T cells in model experiments. Donors of different ages were randomly distributed across sequencing lanes to avoid experimental bias. The donors were divided into four age groups: young (average approximately 17 years), middle-aged (about 40), aged (approximately 59) and long-lived (82). Two additional independent replicas of 1 million unique cDNA reads from the same blood draw were analyzed for two donors (one aged 18 to 30 and one aged 80 or older). To track age-related changes in TCR beta repertoire diversity, the study relied on deep sequencing normalized with unique cDNA molecular identifiers.

Notes on this clonotype: Its recognized antigen is unknown. No per-base quality is available; no much larger clone lies one base away.

The cysteine opens and the phenylalanine closes a CDR3 of 14 amino acids. The retained sequence is limited to the CDR3, 42 bases, with the frame set at the first base. V lost 4 bases and J lost 5 bases, and the count of bases not matched to a germline gene is 4. Study-level results and caveats: A strong correlation was found between observed TCR beta diversity and the percentage of naive T cells measured by flow cytometry. Estimates of total diversity based on one million sequenced T cells were considered lower bounds and underestimates. Because the CMV infection status of the donors was unknown, age-related changes in expanded clonotypes may potentially have been confounded. Compared with the aged group, the long-lived group had more naive CD4+ T cells, fewer expanded clones and increased TCR diversity, a pattern suggesting age selection. Since profiling was done on bulk unsorted PBMCs, naive and antigen-experienced compartments could not be conclusively compared. Observed TCR beta diversity per million T cells fell roughly linearly with age, and a significant reduction was already apparent by age roughly 40.

The donors were around 39 Caucasian individuals from Russia, aged about 6 to 95 years, who were systemically healthy. Roughly 9 milliliters of peripheral blood were drawn from each donor into EDTA-treated Vacutainer tubes. PBMCs were isolated by Ficoll-Paque density-gradient centrifugation, with at least 6.5 million obtained per sample. Trizol reagent was used to extract total RNA from the PBMCs, yielding at least 6 micrograms per sample. For every donor, flow cytometry on a PBMC aliquot measured the percentage of naive CD45RAhigh/CD27high T cells. Library preparation employed 5' RACE. The reads were generated on an Illumina HiSeq 2500. A second PCR of about 6 to 12 cycles was performed with a sample-barcoded 5' primer and a J-beta primer mix. A template-switch 5' adaptor carrying 12 random nucleotides introduced a unique molecular identifier onto each TCR beta cDNA molecule. Each sample yielded at least 3 million CDR3-containing paired-end reads. The Mint cDNA synthesis kit, primed by a TRBC-specific oligonucleotide, was used to synthesize first-strand cDNA from all RNA. Following uracil-DNA glycosylase treatment, all cDNA underwent a first 18-cycle PCR with the universal primers M1SS and BC2_uni_R. In the original analysis: For normalization, 1 million high-quality reads, each with a distinct molecular identifier, were randomly selected from each sample. Instead of being binned into consensus sequences, reads that shared molecular identifiers were thrown out. CDR3 identification, clonotype clustering and error correction used MiTCR with a Q25 quality threshold and the strictest error-elimination algorithm. A nonparametric unseen species model with Euler transformation was used to estimate a lower bound on total TCR beta diversity. TCRdb reran the public reads through fastp at Q25 and MiXCR, keeping productive beta chains. Identical CDR3 proteins give one entry, which carries the most common genes and DNA. These V and J calls originate from TCRdb's pipeline instead of the authors' own analysis. A total of approximately 830,000 distinct CDR3 sequences appear in this sample, around 62% of them only once. Approximately 30% of the sample belongs to the ten largest clones.

The sample consisted of blood. In this chain, TRBV12-3 or TRBV12-4 is recombined with TRBJ1-4, and TRBD1 aligns with 7 junction nucleotides. This TCR was sampled from a man aged 25 to 45 in good health. The CDR3 region reads CASSWTGRNEKLFF. Here is the DNA: TGTGCCAGCAGTTGGACAGGCCGCAATGAAAAACTGTTTTTT.